The sequence of this T cell receptor beta chain was determined in a study of T cells in Graves' hyperthyroidism and ophthalmopathy (dated by TCRdb to about 2019). Some background on the complete study: Peripheral blood samples were taken at initial diagnosis, before any treatment was given. To identify TCR V-J signatures that set the groups apart, the researchers used a discovery cohort of 100 or so patients, made up of around 40 with Graves' ophthalmopathy and 57 with stable Graves' hyperthyroidism. Prospective prediction of ophthalmopathy was tested in an independent validation cohort of about 19 hyperthyroidism patients and 17 patients who later progressed to ophthalmopathy. The 100 discovery patients were divided at random into training and test sets in a 7:3 ratio. In addition, the study compared T-cell repertoires in thyroid tissue and in blood from over 5 Graves' hyperthyroidism patients. Once sampling was done, hyperthyroidism patients were given methimazole at a starting dose of 30 mg daily, whereas ophthalmopathy patients were given high-dose intravenous methylprednisolone. TCR Vbeta CDR3 sequencing of 135 peripheral blood samples (over 40 ophthalmopathy, 75 hyperthyroidism and approximately 17 progressor patients) is reported in the paper.

Ten or more counts support this clonotype. This receptor's antigen is unknown. No per-base quality is available; no much larger clone lies one base away. Stable Graves' hyperthyroidism was defined as the absence of progression to ophthalmopathy over 18 months of follow-up. The hyperthyroidism patients were between 18 and 65 years old and newly diagnosed, with a disease duration of less than 2 months. Any patient with an uncontrolled infection, another autoimmune disease, pregnancy or lactation was excluded. Clinical symptoms, serum thyroxine and TRAb, thyroid ultrasound, and orbital computed tomography formed the basis for the diagnoses. PBMCs were separated from under 11 ml of fresh peripheral blood using Ficoll-Paque density gradient centrifugation. Total RNA was extracted with Trizol reagent, and quality was checked on an Agilent 2100 Bioanalyzer. CDR1 and CDR2 are read off the germline V gene as SGHRS and YFSETQ. Trimming removed 0 bases from V and 0 bases from J; the gene matches leave 1 base unexplained. The CDR3 measures 15 amino acids from cysteine to phenylalanine. Only the CDR3 DNA stays, 45 bases, in frame from base 1.

What the research found in general, with its limitations: A 13 V-J signature model separated ophthalmopathy from stable hyperthyroidism, with 87.88% sensitivity and 81.08% specificity in cross-validation and 80%/75% in testing. Most expanded thyroid clonotypes (frequency above 0.001) were also found in blood, which suggests that blood repertoires may mirror thyroid immune responses. Sample size was not statistically predetermined, and blinding of investigators to group allocation was not performed. In validation, progression to ophthalmopathy was predicted by the model with approximately 67% sensitivity and 72.22% specificity, a median of approximately 6.5 months before onset.

The TCR beta CDR3 regions were amplified from the RNA transcripts. A first-round RT-PCR of the TCR CDR3 used the HTBI primer set with the Qiagen OneStep RT-PCR kit. Libraries were constructed in a second round of multiplex PCR, after which size selection and purification were performed. The libraries were sequenced on an Illumina HiSeq2000 using paired-end 100 bp reads. From the authors' description of their analysis: Raw data were processed with SOAPnuke, discarding reads with adapters, uncalled bases, mean Phred below 15, or no exact constant-primer or identifier match. COPE v1.2.5 was used to merge the high-quality paired reads, and each unique nucleotide sequence was defined as a clonotype. MiTCR v1.1 was used to align the clonotypes against IMGT TRBV, TRBD and TRBJ reference segments. The analysis was restricted to V-J combinations with a frequency above 0.0001, which together covered 98% to 99.2% of the repertoires. The TCS score was defined as the ratio of F50 (clonal expansion) to E x V (chaos), calculated using BLOSUM62-based TCRdist between CDR3 peptides within each V-J. Welch's t-statistics and random forest reduced around 550 V-J features to around 14, which were used in a naive Bayes classifier (R e1071). TCRdb handled the public reads itself, with Q25 trimming in fastp and clone calling in MiXCR, and kept productive beta chains. CDR3 protein sequences are deduplicated, and each keeps its most common genes and DNA. The V and J calls here are based on TCRdb, not the publication. The sample profile shows around 340,000 distinct CDR3 sequences; roughly a fifth of them were found once. Over 40% of the sample is in the top ten clones.

This chain is built from TRBV5-1 and TRBJ2-5, with TRBD2 identical over 8 junction bases. Sequencing input: blood. This receptor was identified in a woman aged 50 to 60 with Graves' hyperthyroidism. The nucleotide sequence reads TGCGCCAGCAGCTTGGGGACTAGCCACCAAGAGACCCAGTACTTC. The resulting protein is CASSLGTSHQETQYF.